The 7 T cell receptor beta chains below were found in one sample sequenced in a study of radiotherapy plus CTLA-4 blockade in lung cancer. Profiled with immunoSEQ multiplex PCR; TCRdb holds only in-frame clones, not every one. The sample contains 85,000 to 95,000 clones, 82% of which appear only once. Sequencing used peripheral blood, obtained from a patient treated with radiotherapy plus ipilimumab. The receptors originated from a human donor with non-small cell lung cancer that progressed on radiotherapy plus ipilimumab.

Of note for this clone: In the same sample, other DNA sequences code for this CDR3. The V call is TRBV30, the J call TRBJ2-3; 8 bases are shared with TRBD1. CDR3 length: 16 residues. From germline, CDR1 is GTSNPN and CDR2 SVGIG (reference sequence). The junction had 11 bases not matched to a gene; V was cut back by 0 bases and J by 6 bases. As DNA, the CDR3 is TGTGCCTGGAGTGTACGGGGACAGGTAATGGCGGATACGCAGTATTTT. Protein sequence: CAWSVRGQVMADTQYF. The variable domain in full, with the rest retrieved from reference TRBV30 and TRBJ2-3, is SQTIHQWPATLVQPVGSPLSLECTVEGTSNPNLYWYRQAAGRGLQLLFYSVGIGQISSEVPQNLSASRPQDRQFILSSKKLLLSDSGFYLCAWSVRGQVMADTQYFGPGTRLTVL.

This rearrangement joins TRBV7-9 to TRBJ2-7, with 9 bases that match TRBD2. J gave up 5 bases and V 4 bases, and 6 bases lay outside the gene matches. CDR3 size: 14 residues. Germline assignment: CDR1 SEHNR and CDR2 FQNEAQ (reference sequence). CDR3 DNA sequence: TGTGCCAGCAGCTCCGGACTAGCGCTCGACGAGCAGTACTTC. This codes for CASSSGLALDEQYF.

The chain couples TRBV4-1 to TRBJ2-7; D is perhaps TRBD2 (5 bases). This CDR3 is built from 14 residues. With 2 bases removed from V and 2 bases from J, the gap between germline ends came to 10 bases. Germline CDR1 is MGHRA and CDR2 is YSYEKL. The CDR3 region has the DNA TGCGCCAGCAGCCAAAACAGCGGTCCCTACGAGCAGTACGTC. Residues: CASSQNSGPYEQYV.

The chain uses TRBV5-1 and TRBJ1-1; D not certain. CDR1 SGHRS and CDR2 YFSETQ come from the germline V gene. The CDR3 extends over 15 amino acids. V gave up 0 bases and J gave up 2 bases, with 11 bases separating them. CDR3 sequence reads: CASSLVPQRNTEAFF. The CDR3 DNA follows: TGCGCCAGCAGCTTGGTGCCCCAGAGAAACACTGAAGCTTTCTTT.

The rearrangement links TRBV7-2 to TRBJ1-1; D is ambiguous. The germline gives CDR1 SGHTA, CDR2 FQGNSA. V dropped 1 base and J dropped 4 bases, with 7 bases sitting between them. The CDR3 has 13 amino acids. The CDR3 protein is CASSLGLSTEAFF. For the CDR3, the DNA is TGTGCCAGCAGCTTAGGTTTATCCACTGAAGCTTTCTTT.

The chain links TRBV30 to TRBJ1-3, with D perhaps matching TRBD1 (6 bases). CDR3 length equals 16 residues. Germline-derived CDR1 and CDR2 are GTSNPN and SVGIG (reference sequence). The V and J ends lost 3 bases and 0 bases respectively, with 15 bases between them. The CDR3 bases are TGTGCCTGGAGGGACAGCAAGAGTCCCTCTGGAAACACCATATATTTT. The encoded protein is CAWRDSKSPSGNTIYF.

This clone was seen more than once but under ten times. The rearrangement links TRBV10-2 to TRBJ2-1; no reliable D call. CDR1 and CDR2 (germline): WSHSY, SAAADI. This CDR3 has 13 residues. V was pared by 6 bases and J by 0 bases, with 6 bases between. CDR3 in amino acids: CASRGSSYNEQFF. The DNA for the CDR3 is TGCGCCAGCAGAGGCAGCTCCTACAATGAGCAGTTCTTC.